This T cell receptor beta chain is drawn from a study of shared clonotypes between healthy human individuals. Overall study: CD8 memory received one plate per donor, CD8 naive two, CD4 memory three and CD4 naive three.

Study-wide results and caveats: The expectation was that sequencing depth would affect clonotype sharing among donors. Shared across a few donors were 4% to 5% of the naive CD4 clonotypes. Even with large depth, rarefaction showed that sorted-subset sequencing was incomplete.

Profiled with immunoSEQ multiplex PCR; TCRdb holds only in-frame clones, not every one. Found here are about 1.1 million clones, around three quarters of them singletons; the top ten hold 0.89%. V lost 3 bases and J 2 bases, leaving 9 bases between the germline ends. The germline CDR1 and CDR2 sequences are KGHSH and LQKENI. The CDR3 length is 14 residues. On this clone: Its specificity is unknown. The sample has other DNA sequences that encode this CDR3 too.

This chain uses TRBV18 with TRBJ2-3, with a possible D match to TRBD1 (6 bases). The TCR originated in a man aged 18 to 35 in good health. Some clones in this sample may be carry-over from other donors' samples. Sequencing input: memory CD4+ T cells from PBMCs. Noted subset: CD45RA-negative fraction. CDR3 sequence (DNA): TGTGCCAGCTCACCCTGGACAGACACAGATACGCAGTATTTT. Protein product: CASSPWTDTDTQYF.